The 2 T cell receptor beta chains below come from one sample, sequenced in a study of T-cell memory formation after mild COVID-19. TCRdb re-called the 5' RACE reads with MiXCR, one entry per CDR3 protein. This table holds a few hundred thousand distinct CDR3 sequences, around 16% found once. Material: PBMCs or a T cell subset sorted from them (not recorded which). The receptors originated from a man aged 18 to 30 who had mild COVID-19 (a few samples of this study predate the infection). Cell type and time point are not known.

The genes are TRBV7-2 and TRBJ2-1; TRBD2 matches at 10 bases. V was pared by 3 bases and J by 5 bases, with 4 bases of the junction left unmatched. The length of the CDR3 is 15 residues. CDR1 and CDR2 from the germline V gene are SGHTA and FQGNSA. The CDR3 loop reads CASSLLAGVNNEQFF. The DNA of the CDR3 is TGTGCCAGCAGCTTGCTAGCGGGGGTTAACAATGAGCAGTTCTTC.

V and J are TRBV7-8 and TRBJ2-5; possibly TRBD1 or TRBD2 for D (6 bases each). The germline CDR1 and CDR2 sequences are SGHVS and FQNEAQ. Trimming stripped 1 base from V and 4 bases from J, with 13 bases between. The CDR3 is made up of 15 amino acids. The CDR3 bases are TGTGCCAGCAGCTTAGATGGGGGGCGCTCAGAGACCCAGTACTTC. Protein sequence: CASSLDGGRSETQYF.